One and the same sample provided the 29 T cell receptor beta chains below, sequenced in a study of early T cells in non-severe SARS-CoV-2 infection (dated by TCRdb to about 2021). The library was built by means of 5' RACE. Instrument used: NextSeq 500. The public reads were run again by TCRdb, first through fastp at Q25 and then through MiXCR, and only productive beta chains were kept. Each CDR3 protein appears once, grouped with its most common genes and DNA. A total of around 56,000 distinct CDR3 sequences appear in this sample, 13% of them only once. Of the sample, approximately 8.5% falls within the top ten clones. The source was whole blood, collected at baseline. The receptors here all came from an adult who was a healthcare worker with PCR-confirmed SARS-CoV-2 infection or an uninfected control (not recorded which).

This clonotype was picked up a small number of times. J is TRBJ2-7 and V is TRBV11-3; possibly TRBD1 for D (6 bases). V dropped 4 bases and J dropped 0 bases, with 13 bases sitting between them. Germline-derived CDR1 and CDR2 are SGHNT and YENEEA. The CDR3 runs to 15 residues. This chain's CDR3 is CASSSRQVSSYEQYF. The DNA for the CDR3 is TGTGCCAGCAGCTCCCGACAGGTTAGCTCCTACGAGCAGTACTTC.

J is TRBJ2-1 and V is TRBV28; tentatively, D is TRBD1 or TRBD2 (5 bases each). The CDR3 extends over 13 amino acids. Germline assignment: CDR1 MDHEN and CDR2 SYDVKM. Trimming stripped 4 bases from V and 8 bases from J, with 12 bases between. This chain's CDR3 is CASSSGAWDEQFF. As DNA, the CDR3 is TGTGCCAGCAGTTCCGGGGCTTGGGATGAGCAGTTCTTC. Full variable domain (remainder filled in from reference TRBV28 and TRBJ2-1): DVKVTQSSRYLVKRTGEKVFLECVQDMDHENMFWYRQDPGLGLRLIYFSYDVKMKEKGDIPEGYSVSREKKERFSLILESASTNQTSMYLCASSSGAWDEQFFGPGTRLTVL.

The CDR3 spells CASSPRDRVQETQYF. The CDR3 DNA is TGTGCCAGCAGTCCGAGGGACAGGGTCCAAGAGACCCAGTACTTC. The chain links TRBV12-3 or TRBV12-4 to TRBJ2-5, with 9 bases matching TRBD1. J was trimmed by 1 base and V by 5 bases; bases with no gene match: 5. This CDR3 has 15 residues.

This clonotype was counted only a few times. CDR3 sequence: CASSLKMVGGRPADTQYF. The CDR3 DNA reads TGCGCCAGCAGCCTCAAGATGGTTGGTGGCCGCCCCGCAGATACGCAGTATTTT. The rearrangement links TRBV4-1 to TRBJ2-3; D is uncertain. Germline V lookup: CDR1 MGHRA, CDR2 YSYEKL. The CDR3 has 18 residues. With 4 bases removed from V and 4 bases from J, the gap between germline ends came to 24 bases.

In its sample, this clonotype was seen many times. V usage is TRBV11-2 and J usage is TRBJ2-1; 7 bases map to TRBD1. In germline, CDR1 is SGHAT, CDR2 FQNNGV. The V segment lost 4 bases and the J segment 7 bases; nucleotides outside the gene matches: 4. This CDR3 spans 13 amino acids. The CDR3 here is CASSSGTANEQFF. CDR3 DNA: TGTGCCAGCAGCTCCGGGACAGCAAATGAGCAGTTCTTC.

This clonotype occurred a few times. V and J are TRBV18 and TRBJ2-7; D remains unclear. The CDR3 contains 13 residues. Germline loops: CDR1 KGHSH, CDR2 LQKENI. Trimming stripped 6 bases from V and 0 bases from J, with 9 bases between. CDR3 amino acids: CASSQDGSYEQYF. DNA for the CDR3: TGTGCCAGCTCCCAGGACGGCTCCTACGAGCAGTACTTC.

This chain uses TRBV9 with TRBJ2-1, with D tentatively TRBD1 or TRBD2 (6 bases each). The germline V and J ends were trimmed by 4 bases and 5 bases, with 13 bases remaining between them. CDR1 is SGDLS and CDR2 is YYNGEE in the germline V gene. This CDR3 has 14 amino acids. CDR3 region: CASSPGDSHNEQFF. The CDR3 DNA is TGTGCCAGCAGCCCAGGGGACTCACACAATGAGCAGTTCTTC.

The sample holds a few counts of this clonotype. V and J are TRBV19 and TRBJ2-7, with D possibly matching TRBD2 (5 bases). V shed 5 bases and J shed 5 bases, with 13 bases lying between them. In germline, CDR1 is LNHDA, CDR2 SQIVND (reference sequence). The CDR3 runs to 13 residues. The CDR3 coding sequence is TGTGCCAGTAGTGCAAGCGGAGGAAACGAGCAGTACTTC. This gives the protein CASSASGGNEQYF.

This clonotype was observed many times. The rearrangement joins TRBV20-1 to TRBJ2-7; 7 positions match TRBD2. Germline V gives CDR1 DFQATT, CDR2 SNEGSKA (reference sequence). There are 11 residues in the CDR3. CDR3 coding DNA: TGCAGTGCTGGGACTTCGGGGGGATTAGCGGTC. Amino acids: CSAGTSGGLAV.

This clonotype turned up a few times. The chain couples TRBV7-8 to TRBJ2-3, with a possible D match to TRBD2 (6 bases). In germline, CDR1 is SGHVS, CDR2 FQNEAQ. This CDR3 spans 15 amino acids. V lost 5 bases and J 4 bases, leaving 16 bases between the germline ends. The CDR3 sequence is CASSAHWDFADTQYF. CDR3 bases: TGTGCCAGCAGCGCCCACTGGGACTTCGCAGATACGCAGTATTTT.

This chain links TRBV21-1 with TRBJ1-2. TRBV21-1 is described as a pseudogene. This CDR3 is built from 15 residues. The CDR3 sequence: CASSKGYGVLDGYTF. Written as DNA, the CDR3 is TGTGCCAGCAGCAAAGGCTACGGGGTTCTGGATGGCTACACCTTC.

The rearrangement uses TRBV28 and TRBJ1-1, with 7 bases fitting TRBD1. Germline CDR1 MDHEN, CDR2 SYDVKM. The CDR3 runs 14 residues. The junction had 12 bases not matched to a gene; V was cut back by 7 bases and J by 7 bases. The CDR3 DNA sequence: TGTGCCAGCACCACCCTTTTCAGGGGGTATGAAGCTTTCTTT. It yields the protein CASTTLFRGYEAFF.

This clonotype appeared many times. This chain uses TRBV20-1 with TRBJ2-6; either TRBD1 or TRBD2 may supply D (5 bases each). Germline CDR1 is DFQATT and CDR2 is SNEGSKA (reference sequence). Trimming cost V 6 bases and J 4 bases, with 10 bases left between them. The CDR3 runs to 13 residues. The CDR3 region is CSAEGRGANVLTF. The CDR3 nucleotides read TGCAGTGCCGAGGGGCGAGGGGCCAACGTCCTGACTTTC.

This clonotype has just a few counts. The chain carries TRBV27 and TRBJ2-7; a weak D match, TRBD1 (6 bases). The CDR3 contains 13 residues. Germline CDR1 and CDR2: MNHEY and SMNVEV (reference sequence). V lost 2 bases to trimming and J lost 3 bases, with 8 bases between them. This CDR3 is CASSLGQNYEQYF. In nucleotides, the CDR3 is TGTGCCAGCAGTTTAGGACAGAACTACGAGCAGTACTTC.

This clonotype was picked up many times. The chain recombines TRBV2 with TRBJ2-7; D gene ambiguous. Germline assignment: CDR1 SNHLY and CDR2 FYNNEI. V was cut by 3 bases and J by 6 bases, with 12 bases left in between. The length of the CDR3 is 13 residues. The CDR3 is CASSETSFSEQYF. Here the CDR3 DNA reads TGTGCCAGCAGTGAGACCTCCTTCAGCGAGCAGTACTTC.

This clonotype came up a few times. The rearrangement links TRBV20-1 to TRBJ1-1; D gene ambiguous. The germline V gene has CDR1 DFQATT and CDR2 SNEGSKA (reference sequence). The V and J ends lost 3 bases and 1 base respectively, with 9 bases between them. There are 13 residues in the CDR3. This chain's CDR3 is CSARKRRNTEAFF. The CDR3 DNA reads as TGCAGTGCTAGGAAAAGGAGGAACACTGAAGCTTTCTTT.

This clonotype was observed a handful of times. The CDR3 loop reads CASSLSLGNGYTF. The DNA for the CDR3 is TGTGCCAGCAGTTTATCGCTGGGGAATGGCTACACCTTC. V gene TRBV27 combines with J gene TRBJ1-2; unclear D gene. Per germline, CDR1 MNHEY and CDR2 SMNVEV (reference sequence). The V end was cut by 0 bases, the J end by 6 bases, with 8 bases between. This CDR3 spans 13 amino acids.

This clonotype was seen more than once but under ten times. The chain recombines TRBV20-1 with TRBJ2-5, with 12 bases aligning to TRBD2. Trimming removed 0 bases from V and 1 base from J; junction bases left unmatched: 6. The V gene's germline CDR1 is DFQATT and CDR2 SNEGSKA (reference sequence). The length of the CDR3 is 17 residues. The CDR3 sequence is CSARDWLAGGLQETQYF. CDR3 nucleotide sequence: TGCAGTGCTAGAGATTGGCTAGCGGGGGGGCTCCAAGAGACCCAGTACTTC.

In this sample, this clonotype turned up a few times. The CDR3 nucleotides read TGTGCCAGCACGAGGAGAGGGACAGTTCACGCTGAAGCTTTCTTT. Its translation is CASTRRGTVHAEAFF. This chain joins TRBV28 and TRBJ1-1, with 7 bases matching TRBD1. This CDR3 spans 15 amino acids. Losses at the gene ends were 7 bases for V and 6 bases for J; bases not matched to a gene: 14. CDR1 and CDR2 from the germline V gene are MDHEN and SYDVKM. Together with reference TRBV28 and TRBJ1-1, the CDR3 gives the full variable domain: DVKVTQSSRYLVKRTGEKVFLECVQDMDHENMFWYRQDPGLGLRLIYFSYDVKMKEKGDIPEGYSVSREKKERFSLILESASTNQTSMYLCASTRRGTVHAEAFFGQGTRLTVV.

Only a few counts were recorded for this clonotype. The J gene is TRBJ2-7, the V gene TRBV7-9; D is possibly TRBD1 (5 bases). The CDR3 covers 17 residues. V lost 4 bases and J 2 bases, leaving 21 bases between the germline ends. The germline CDR1 and CDR2 sequences are SEHNR and FQNEAQ (reference sequence). The CDR3 reads CASSSSVREGVTYEQYF. CDR3 sequence (DNA): TGTGCCAGCAGCTCCTCAGTCAGGGAAGGCGTAACCTACGAGCAGTACTTC.

Only a few counts were recorded for this clonotype. The chain joins TRBV2 to TRBJ2-3, with 8 bases matching TRBD2. Germline loops: CDR1 SNHLY, CDR2 FYNNEI. The V and J ends lost 3 bases and 7 bases, in that order; junction bases with no gene match: 6. This CDR3 has 14 residues. The CDR3 region is CASSDSGVTNTQYF. The CDR3 DNA is TGTGCCAGCAGTGATAGCGGGGTCACGAATACGCAGTATTTT. Using reference TRBV2 and TRBJ2-3 for the parts outside the CDR3, the full variable domain is EPEVTQTPSHQVTQMGQEVILRCVPISNHLYFYWYRQILGQKVEFLVSFYNNEISEKSEIFDDQFSVERPDGSNFTLKIRSTKLEDSAMYFCASSDSGVTNTQYFGPGTRLTVL.

The V gene is TRBV7-9, the J gene TRBJ2-5; 8 bases fit TRBD1. J was trimmed by 4 bases and V by 2 bases; bases with no gene match: 9. Germline V lookup: CDR1 SEHNR, CDR2 FQNEAQ (reference sequence). This CDR3 is built from 16 residues. The CDR3 nucleotides are TGTGCCAGCAGCTTAATCGGGCAGGGGGCCCCAGAGACCCAGTACTTC. This sequence encodes CASSLIGQGAPETQYF.

This clonotype was detected only a few times. V is TRBV2 and J is TRBJ2-7; 9 bases are shared with TRBD1. Germline CDR1 SNHLY, CDR2 FYNNEI. The CDR3 covers 14 residues. Trimming removed 6 bases from V and 2 bases from J; junction bases left unmatched: 5. This chain's CDR3 is CASSADRGTYEQYF. Here the CDR3 DNA reads TGTGCCAGCAGCGCGGACAGGGGTACCTACGAGCAGTACTTC.

In nucleotides, the CDR3 is TGCAGCGTTGAAATGGCGGACCTTCGGGACAATGAGCAGTTCTTC. This gives the protein CSVEMADLRDNEQFF. V gene TRBV29-1 combines with J gene TRBJ2-1; D unresolved. Germline loops: CDR1 SQVTM, CDR2 ANQGSEA. V lost 2 bases and J lost 5, with 16 bases in between. There are 15 residues in the CDR3.

The CDR3 sequence is CASSLIADSTYEQYF. Written as DNA, the CDR3 is TGCGCCAGCAGCTTGATTGCGGACAGCACCTACGAGCAGTACTTC. The chain is built from TRBV5-1 and TRBJ2-7; D is possibly TRBD1 (6 bases). From germline, CDR1 is SGHRS and CDR2 YFSETQ. With 1 base removed from V and 2 bases from J, the gap between germline ends came to 13 bases. The CDR3 is made up of 15 amino acids.

This clonotype was counted only a few times. The chain couples TRBV7-2 to TRBJ2-3; TRBD1 matches at 7 bases. The CDR3 sequence is 16 residues long. Trimming removed 0 bases from V and 0 bases from J; junction bases left unmatched: 3. Germline CDR1 and CDR2: SGHTA and FQGNSA. For the CDR3, the DNA is TGTGCCAGCAGCTTAGCAGGGGGCGCAAGCACAGATACGCAGTATTTT. Its translation is CASSLAGGASTDTQYF.

This clonotype was counted many times. The V gene is TRBV3-1, the J gene TRBJ1-2; D perhaps matches TRBD1 (6 bases). The CDR3 consists of 17 residues. Germline-derived CDR1 and CDR2 are LGHDT and YNNKEL (reference sequence). Trimming pared 5 bases from V and 2 bases from J, leaving 21 bases between. This CDR3 reads CASSIGTSTRGNYGYTF. The CDR3, as DNA: TGTGCCAGCAGCATTGGGACATCCACCCGAGGAAACTATGGCTACACCTTC.

The sample holds a few counts of this clonotype. The chain employs TRBV29-1 and TRBJ1-1, with D possibly matching TRBD1 (5 bases). Trimming took off 8 bases at V and 4 bases at J, with 23 bases between the two ends. The germline V gene has CDR1 SQVTM and CDR2 ANQGSEA. CDR3 length equals 15 residues. This CDR3 is CSPYGAPTGGTEAFF. CDR3 DNA sequence: TGCAGCCCCTATGGGGCCCCTACAGGCGGCACTGAAGCTTTCTTT. Full variable domain (outside the CDR3, taken from reference TRBV29-1 and TRBJ1-1): SAVISQKPSRDICQRGTSLTIQCQVDSQVTMMFWYRQQPGQSLTLIATANQGSEATYESGFVIDKFPISRPNLTFSTLTVSNMSPEDSSIYLCSPYGAPTGGTEAFFGQGTRLTVV.

V gene TRBV4-1 combines with J gene TRBJ1-5; D remains unclear. The V end lost 2 bases, the J end lost 4 bases, and 18 bases lay between the germline ends. Germline CDR1 and CDR2: MGHRA and YSYEKL. CDR3 length: 17 amino acids. The CDR3 sequence is CASSQFSIPRANQPQHF. The CDR3, as DNA: TGCGCCAGCAGCCAATTTTCGATTCCGCGGGCTAATCAGCCCCAGCATTTT.